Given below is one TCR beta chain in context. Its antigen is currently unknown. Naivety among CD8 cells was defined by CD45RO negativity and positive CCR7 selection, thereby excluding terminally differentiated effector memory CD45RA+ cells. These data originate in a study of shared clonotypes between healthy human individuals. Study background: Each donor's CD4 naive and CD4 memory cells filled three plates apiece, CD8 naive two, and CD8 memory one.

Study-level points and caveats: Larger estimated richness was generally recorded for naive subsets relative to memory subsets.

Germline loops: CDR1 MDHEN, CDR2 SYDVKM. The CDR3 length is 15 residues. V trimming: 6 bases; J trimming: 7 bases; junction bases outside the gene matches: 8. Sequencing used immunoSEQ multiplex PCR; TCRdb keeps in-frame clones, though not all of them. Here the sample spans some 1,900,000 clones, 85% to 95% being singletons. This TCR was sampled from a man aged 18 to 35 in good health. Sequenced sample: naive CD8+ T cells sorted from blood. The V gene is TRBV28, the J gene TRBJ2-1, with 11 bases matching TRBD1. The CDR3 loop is CASSSGQGARNEQFF. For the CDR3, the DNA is TGTGCCAGCAGCTCCGGACAGGGGGCACGAAATGAGCAGTTCTTC.